This T cell receptor beta chain was obtained from a study of response to subunit inactivated influenza vaccine. CDR1 and CDR2 from the germline V gene are SGHVS and FNYEAQ. V was pared by 3 bases and J by 5 bases, with 2 bases of the junction left unmatched. The CDR3 extends over 13 amino acids. TCRdb fed the RT-PCR reads into MiXCR, producing one record per CDR3 protein. The table lists roughly 620,000 distinct CDR3 sequences, approximately 10% of them singletons. The same sample was also studied in work on T cells expressing NK-cell markers. That report notes: What made the TCR beta cDNA was 5'RACE template switching with UMIs. The study drew TCR beta repertoires from sorted CD3+CD56+NKG2C+, CD3+CD56+NKG2C- and CD3+CD56-NKG2C+ T cells. Sequenced donors, eight in total, included seven who were HCMV-seropositive and one who was seronegative.

The chain has TRBV7-6 and TRBJ2-7; 9 positions agree with TRBD1. The sample consisted of PBMCs from blood, taken on the day of vaccination. This sequence was found in a man aged 45 to 65 who received an inactivated influenza vaccine. The CDR3 loop is CASSLWTGDEQYF. The CDR3, as DNA: TGTGCCAGCAGCTTGTGGACAGGGGACGAGCAGTACTTC.